This TCR beta chain originates from a study of T cells in Graves' hyperthyroidism and ophthalmopathy. This clonotype was counted ten times or more. The CDR3 runs to 16 residues. The germline V gene encodes CDR1 MNHNS and CDR2 SASEGT. Deletions cut 5 bases from V and 0 bases from J, with 15 bases between. Ophthalmopathy patients had Clinical Activity Score at least 3, NOSPECS grade at least 4, duration under 3 months. PBMCs were sourced from roughly 9.3 ml fresh peripheral blood. TCR beta CDR3 regions were amplified from RNA. Initially, a first-round RT-PCR of the TCR CDR3 employed the HTBI primer set. TCRdb redid the calling of the multiplex PCR reads with MiXCR, one entry per CDR3 protein. Of a few hundred thousand distinct CDR3 sequences in the sample, around 18% were seen once.

This clonotype originated in a woman aged 40 to 55 with Graves' ophthalmopathy. This chain connects TRBV6-1 to TRBJ2-3; possibly TRBD2 for D (6 bases). The sample taken for sequencing was blood. CDR3 in amino acids: CASSPRVGSSTDTQYF. For the CDR3, the DNA is TGTGCCAGCAGTCCGAGAGTCGGGAGTAGCACAGATACGCAGTATTTT.